This T cell receptor beta chain was obtained from a study of blood T cell repertoires in COVID-19. Background on the study: Spain, Italy and the United States supplied samples that represented acute and convalescent COVID-19.

CDR1 and CDR2 (germline): SGHRS, YFSETQ. V was trimmed by 4 bases and J by 2 bases, leaving 17 bases between them. This CDR3 region has 16 residues. Assay: immunoSEQ multiplex PCR; the TCRdb copy retains only in-frame clones and omits some. The table records about 200,000 clones, around nine tenths of them present only once. The source of this sequence is a man in his 60s who had recovered from COVID-19. The source material was peripheral blood. J is TRBJ2-3 and V is TRBV5-1, with D possibly matching TRBD1 (5 bases). The CDR3 is CASSLGSLGPTDTQYF. The CDR3, as DNA: TGCGCCAGCAGCCTGGGGTCCCTGGGGCCCACAGATACGCAGTATTTT.